These 32 T cell receptor beta chains originate from one sample sequenced in a study of CD8 T cells in Susac syndrome. Random hexamers were used to reverse transcribe about 0.45 to 1 ug of RNA. TCRdb independently ran MiXCR on the immunoSEQ multiplex PCR reads; one entry per CDR3 protein. The data show 100,000 to 150,000 distinct CDR3 sequences, around 94% seen once. The material sequenced was CD4+ T cells from PBMCs. All receptors come from a human donor with multiple sclerosis.

The chain is built from TRBV5-1 and TRBJ1-1; tentatively, D is TRBD1 (5 bases). Germline values: CDR1 SGHRS, CDR2 YFSETQ. The CDR3 length is 12 residues. Trimming pared 0 bases from V and 7 bases from J, leaving 7 bases between. The CDR3: CASSLAQGEAFF. The CDR3 DNA is TGCGCCAGCAGCTTGGCCCAGGGTGAAGCTTTCTTT.

This clonotype was detected once. The V call is TRBV7-2, the J call TRBJ1-2; 7 nucleotides agree with TRBD1. From germline, CDR1 is SGHTA and CDR2 FQGNSA. V was clipped by 7 bases and J by 8 bases; unmatched bases: 16. This CDR3 has 15 amino acids. The CDR3 loop is CASTWAPGGKQGYTF. CDR3 coding DNA: TGTGCCAGCACCTGGGCGCCAGGGGGAAAGCAAGGCTACACCTTC.

The CDR3 coding sequence is TGTGCCAGCAGCTTAAAACTTCAGAGCTCCTACGAGCAGTACTTC. It codes for CASSLKLQSSYEQYF. The rearrangement uses TRBV7-2 and TRBJ2-7; D remains ambiguous. This CDR3 is 15 amino acids long. V dropped 2 bases and J dropped 0 bases, with 11 bases sitting between them. Germline V gene data show CDR1 as SGHTA and CDR2 as FQGNSA.

The V gene is TRBV19, the J gene TRBJ1-1; D is uncertain. This CDR3 is built from 15 residues. V dropped 4 bases and J dropped 4 bases, with 16 bases sitting between them. Germline assignment: CDR1 LNHDA and CDR2 SQIVND (reference sequence). The CDR3 bases are TGTGCCAGTAGTAGAATAGGTGCGGGAGGCACTGAAGCTTTCTTT. This translates into CASSRIGAGGTEAFF.

CDR3 nucleotides: TGCAGTGCTAGAGATGACTTAGAGACCCAGTACTTC. This gives the protein CSARDDLETQYF. This rearrangement joins TRBV20-1 to TRBJ2-5; D call uncertain. Germline V gene sequence: CDR1 DFQATT, CDR2 SNEGSKA (reference sequence). V lost 0 bases to trimming and J lost 4 bases, with 6 bases between them. CDR3 length: 12 residues.

The chain carries TRBV29-1 and TRBJ2-7; D is unclear. The V gene's germline CDR1 is SQVTM and CDR2 ANQGSEA. V shed 2 bases and J shed 3 bases, with 8 bases lying between them. The CDR3 length is 12 residues. The CDR3 is CSVEREGYEQYF. The CDR3 bases are TGCAGCGTTGAAAGGGAAGGCTACGAGCAGTACTTC.

V and J are TRBV5-6 and TRBJ1-1, with a possible D match to TRBD1 (5 bases). V gave up 5 bases and J gave up 2 bases, with 19 bases separating them. The CDR3 is 16 residues long. In germline, CDR1 is SGHDT, CDR2 YYEEEE. CDR3 sequence reads: CASSSDLRTGNTEAFF. The CDR3 nucleotides read TGTGCCAGCAGTTCGGACCTTCGTACAGGTAACACTGAAGCTTTCTTT.

The J gene is TRBJ2-2, the V gene TRBV19; TRBD2 might be the D (6 bases). The CDR3 covers 13 residues. Germline CDR1 LNHDA, CDR2 SQIVND (reference sequence). V shed 4 bases and J shed 6 bases, with 9 bases lying between them. The CDR3 DNA follows: TGTGCCAGTAGTACACCTAGCGCCGGGGAGCTGTTTTTT. This sequence encodes CASSTPSAGELFF.

This sequence joins TRBV6-5 and TRBJ1-2; D ambiguous. V lost 0 bases and J lost 8, with 7 bases in between. Germline V gives CDR1 MNHEY, CDR2 SVGAGI. This CDR3 region has 12 residues. In DNA form, the CDR3 reads TGTGCCAGCAGTTACTCGAGAGACGGCTACACCTTC. Residues: CASSYSRDGYTF.

The chain employs TRBV6-5 and TRBJ1-1; D is unclear. The V gene lost 0 bases and the J gene lost 0 bases, with 8 bases spanning the gap. Looked up from germline, CDR1 is MNHEY and CDR2 is SVGAGI. This CDR3 region has 15 residues. CDR3 sequence reads: CASSYSTLMNTEAFF. The CDR3 DNA follows: TGTGCCAGCAGTTACTCAACGTTGATGAACACTGAAGCTTTCTTT.

The V and J genes are TRBV6-2 or TRBV6-3 and TRBJ2-7; D is perhaps TRBD2 (5 bases). The ends were cut back, 5 bases at V and 6 bases at J, with 11 bases in the middle. CDR3 size: 12 residues. Per the germline V gene, CDR1 is MNHEY and CDR2 is SVGEGT. The chain's CDR3 is CASSPGDIEQYF. CDR3 DNA sequence: TGTGCCAGCAGTCCCGGGGATATCGAGCAGTACTTC.

The genes are TRBV29-1 and TRBJ1-5; D is possibly TRBD1 (5 bases). The V end was cut by 6 bases, the J end by 0 bases, with 12 bases between. This CDR3 has 14 residues. Germline V gene sequence: CDR1 SQVTM, CDR2 ANQGSEA. The CDR3 sequence is CSVRDGGSNQPQHF. The CDR3 DNA follows: TGCAGCGTCCGGGACGGCGGTAGCAATCAGCCCCAGCATTTT.

J is TRBJ2-7 and V is TRBV6-2 or TRBV6-3; 7 positions match TRBD1. The CDR3 has 14 amino acids. CDR1 is MNHEY and CDR2 is SVGEGT in the germline V gene. V gave up 7 bases and J gave up 5 bases; unmatched junction bases: 11. Here the CDR3 DNA reads TGTGCCAGCATTGAGACAGGGATCCCCAACGAGCAGTACTTC. Its protein is CASIETGIPNEQYF.

The chain has TRBV6-2 or TRBV6-3 and TRBJ1-2; possibly TRBD1 for D (5 bases). Trimming stripped 5 bases from V and 4 bases from J, with 14 bases between. This CDR3 is built from 14 residues. In germline, CDR1 is MNHEY, CDR2 SVGEGT. The CDR3 here is CASSIDSLTYGYTF. In DNA, the CDR3 is TGTGCCAGCAGTATCGACAGCCTCACCTATGGCTACACCTTC.

The chain carries TRBV19 and TRBJ2-7; D not certain. The V gene lost 3 bases and the J gene lost 2 bases, with 11 bases spanning the gap. This CDR3 region has 14 residues. Per the germline V gene, CDR1 is LNHDA and CDR2 is SQIVND (reference sequence). CDR3 DNA sequence: TGTGCCAGTAGTATTTTGCCAGGACCCTACGAGCAGTACTTC. It specifies CASSILPGPYEQYF.

The chain joins TRBV30 to TRBJ2-7, with 9 bases lining up with TRBD2. CDR1 is GTSNPN, CDR2 SVGIG, per germline (reference sequence). The CDR3 consists of 15 residues. Trimming at V came to 0 bases and at J to 7 bases, leaving 10 bases not matched to a gene. The CDR3 here is CAWSVPGGGAWEQYF. CDR3 DNA sequence: TGTGCCTGGAGTGTACCGGGCGGGGGGGCCTGGGAGCAGTACTTC.

V and J are TRBV2 and TRBJ1-3, with D perhaps TRBD1 (5 bases). Trimming left V 6 bases short and J 2 bases short, with 14 bases between. This CDR3 contains 15 residues. Germline V gives CDR1 SNHLY, CDR2 FYNNEI. The CDR3 region has the DNA TGTGCCAGCAGCCCGATCCAGGGTCCTGGAAACACCATATATTTT. Translation gives CASSPIQGPGNTIYF.

The chain employs TRBV7-9 and TRBJ1-5; no reliable D call. V lost 2 bases and J lost 5, with 7 bases in between. The CDR3 runs to 13 residues. Germline CDR1 SEHNR, CDR2 FQNEAQ (reference sequence). The CDR3 DNA sequence: TGTGCCAGCAGCTTAAGCGGGTATCAGCCCCAGCATTTT. This translates into CASSLSGYQPQHF.

The chain is built from TRBV6-6 and TRBJ2-7; D uncertain. Per germline, CDR1 MNHNY and CDR2 SVGAGI (reference sequence). V lost 5 bases to trimming and J lost 5 bases, with 10 bases between them. This CDR3 is built from 12 residues. CDR3 amino acids: CASSARLDEQYF. The CDR3 coding sequence is TGTGCCAGCAGTGCAAGACTCGACGAGCAGTACTTC.

The chain couples TRBV25-1 to TRBJ2-1, with 9 bases matching TRBD2. The CDR3 has 16 residues. In germline, CDR1 is MGHDK, CDR2 SYGVNS. V shed 2 bases, J shed 7 bases, and the junction held 9 bases outside the gene matches. Here the CDR3 reads CASSESRGRAWNEQFF. The CDR3 DNA reads TGTGCCAGCAGTGAAAGTCGCGGGAGGGCTTGGAATGAGCAGTTCTTC.

The chain couples TRBV24-1 to TRBJ2-1; TRBD1 matches 8 bases. The CDR3 contains 16 residues. Germline-derived CDR1 and CDR2 are KGHDR and SFDVKD. The V and J ends lost 3 bases and 2 bases, in that order; junction bases with no gene match: 5. The CDR3 protein is CATSDNRQGTYNEQFF. CDR3 DNA: TGTGCCACCAGTGATAACCGACAGGGGACCTACAATGAGCAGTTCTTC.

The rearrangement joins TRBV6-5 to TRBJ2-7; 9 nucleotides agree with TRBD1. Germline values: CDR1 MNHEY, CDR2 SVGAGI. The CDR3 loop spans 15 amino acids. V lost 6 bases to trimming and J lost 6 bases; unmatched junction nucleotides: 12. The CDR3 reads CASSHPMLDRGEQYF. As DNA, the CDR3 is TGTGCCAGCAGCCACCCAATGTTGGACAGGGGCGAGCAGTACTTC.

The chain has TRBV6-5 and TRBJ2-7; 9 bases agree with TRBD2. The CDR3 has 16 amino acids. Per germline, CDR1 MNHEY and CDR2 SVGAGI. V lost 0 bases, J lost 1 base, and 4 bases stayed unmatched. The CDR3 protein is CASSYSVSGRSYEQYF. DNA for the CDR3: TGTGCCAGCAGTTACTCAGTGAGCGGGAGGTCCTACGAGCAGTACTTC.

V is TRBV12-3 or TRBV12-4 and J is TRBJ1-1, with D hard to call. The CDR3 has 14 amino acids. V lost 5 bases and J 2 bases, leaving 12 bases between the germline ends. The CDR3 nucleotides are TGTGCCAGCAGTCGCGCCTCAAGTAACACTGAAGCTTTCTTT. Translated, it gives CASSRASSNTEAFF.

This clonotype has just one count. The V call is TRBV29-1, the J call TRBJ2-1; 7 bases agree with TRBD2. Germline assignment: CDR1 SQVTM and CDR2 ANQGSEA. The CDR3 covers 15 residues. V shed 4 bases, J shed 4 bases, and the junction held 10 bases outside the gene matches. In DNA form, the CDR3 reads TGCAGCGTTGGGATCGGGGGGTCACGGTACAATGAGCAGTTCTTC. Residues: CSVGIGGSRYNEQFF.

The V gene is TRBV6-5, the J gene TRBJ2-7; D is perhaps TRBD1 or TRBD2 (5 bases each). The V and J ends lost 2 bases and 2 bases respectively, with 16 bases between them. CDR1 MNHEY and CDR2 SVGAGI come from the germline V gene. This CDR3 has 16 amino acids. The CDR3 nucleotides are TGTGCCAGCAGTTACGGGACCGCGGTTACCACCTACGAGCAGTACTTC. It encodes CASSYGTAVTTYEQYF.

This chain connects TRBV10-3 to TRBJ1-1; D is undetermined. The CDR3 runs 14 residues. Deletions cut 4 bases from V and 2 bases from J, with 11 bases between. CDR1 and CDR2 (germline): ENHRY, SYGVKD. Here the CDR3 DNA reads TGTGCCATCAGTGGAAACCGCTTTAACACTGAAGCTTTCTTT. This gives the protein CAISGNRFNTEAFF.

The chain has TRBV6-5 and TRBJ2-2, with 7 bases fitting TRBD2. CDR1 is MNHEY and CDR2 is SVGAGI in the germline V gene. J was trimmed by 1 base and V by 8 bases; bases with no gene match: 4. The CDR3 extends over 14 amino acids. CDR3 nucleotides: TGTGCCAGCGGTCCTAGCGGGAACACCGGGGAGCTGTTTTTT. Protein: CASGPSGNTGELFF.

This chain joins TRBV5-6 and TRBJ2-2, with TRBD2 as a possible D gene (6 bases). V was cut by 0 bases and J by 0 bases, with 9 bases left in between. CDR1 SGHDT and CDR2 YYEEEE come from the germline V gene. The CDR3 has 16 residues. The CDR3 bases are TGTGCCAGCAGCTTGGGACTAGTTTCGAACACCGGGGAGCTGTTTTTT. It specifies CASSLGLVSNTGELFF.

This chain links TRBV3-1 with TRBJ2-5; D possibly matches TRBD1 or TRBD2 (5 bases each). V was cut by 3 bases and J by 1 base, with 18 bases left in between. Germline V gives CDR1 LGHDT, CDR2 YNNKEL (reference sequence). The CDR3 is 17 amino acids. CDR3 nucleotides: TGTGCCAGCAGCCACTCTGCAGGGAGAGATCCCCAAGAGACCCAGTACTTC. Its translation: CASSHSAGRDPQETQYF.

The rearrangement joins TRBV7-9 to TRBJ2-7, with 8 nucleotides matching TRBD2. J lost 4 bases, V lost 2 bases, and 4 bases had no gene match. Germline CDR1 is SEHNR and CDR2 is FQNEAQ (reference sequence). This CDR3 region has 14 residues. The CDR3 nucleotides are TGTGCCAGCAGCTTAACTAGCGGCCCTTACGAGCAGTACTTC. The encoded protein is CASSLTSGPYEQYF.

The chain employs TRBV6-5 and TRBJ1-2; D gene uncertain. Germline values: CDR1 MNHEY, CDR2 SVGAGI. The CDR3 consists of 13 residues. The ends were cut back, 6 bases at V and 4 bases at J, with 12 bases in the middle. This chain's CDR3 is CASRAQEAYGYTF. In DNA, the CDR3 is TGTGCCAGCAGGGCACAAGAGGCCTATGGCTACACCTTC.